Here is one T cell receptor (beta chain) with its context. Its antigen is undetermined. These data belong to a study of memory CD4+ T cells and cytomegalovirus serostatus. Whole-study context: Donors were healthy Belgian adults, 10 or so CMV seropositive and under 30 seronegative. Study-wide results and caveats: Median bootstrapped AUC for CMV status was about 0.96 originally, about 0.9 US-trained.

The sort gate was single viable CD3+CD4+CD8-CD45RO+ cells for memory CD4+ T cells. Per the study methods: Out-of-frame sequences were removed, leaving 2 million to 2.5 million distinct TCRbeta sequences. TCRdb's copy holds only in-frame clones and misses some; the assay was immunoSEQ multiplex PCR. The DNA gave D and trimming, while V, J and clone size come from that table. The profile shows roughly 40,000 clones, 75% to 85% of them singletons. This CDR3 has 15 residues. Germline CDR1 reads MGHDK; CDR2 reads SYGVNS. V lost 6 bases to trimming and J lost 5 bases; unmatched junction nucleotides: 7. This TCR was sampled from an adult in good health and CMV-seronegative. Source material: memory CD4+ T cells from blood. V usage is TRBV25-1 and J usage is TRBJ2-5; 12 positions agree with TRBD2. The CDR3 protein is CASRPSGRATETQYF. CDR3 DNA sequence: TGTGCCAGCAGACCTAGCGGGAGGGCCACGGAGACCCAGTACTTC. Full variable domain (outside the CDR3, taken from reference TRBV25-1 and TRBJ2-5): EADIYQTPRYLVIGTGKKITLECSQTMGHDKMYWYQQDPGMELHLIHYSYGVNSTEKGDLSSESTVSRIRTEHFPLTLESARPSHTSQYLCASRPSGRATETQYFGPGTRLLVL.